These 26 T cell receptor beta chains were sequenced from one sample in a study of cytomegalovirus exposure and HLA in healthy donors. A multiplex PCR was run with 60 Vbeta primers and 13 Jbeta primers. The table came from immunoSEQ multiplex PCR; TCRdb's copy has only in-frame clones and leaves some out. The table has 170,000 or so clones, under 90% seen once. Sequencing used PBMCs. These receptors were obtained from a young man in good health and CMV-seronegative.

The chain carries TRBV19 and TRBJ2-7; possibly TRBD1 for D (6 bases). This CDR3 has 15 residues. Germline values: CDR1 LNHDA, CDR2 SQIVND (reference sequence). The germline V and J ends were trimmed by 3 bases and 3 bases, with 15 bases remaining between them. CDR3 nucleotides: TGTGCCAGTAGTATTGGGGCAGGGGTAAACTACGAGCAGTACTTC. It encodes CASSIGAGVNYEQYF.

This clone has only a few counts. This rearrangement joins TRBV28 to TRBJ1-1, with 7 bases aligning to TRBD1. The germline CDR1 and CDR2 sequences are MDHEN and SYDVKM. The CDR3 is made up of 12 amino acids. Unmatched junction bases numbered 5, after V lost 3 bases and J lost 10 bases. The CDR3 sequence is CASSLGRQGAFF. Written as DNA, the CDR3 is TGTGCCAGCAGTTTGGGTAGACAGGGAGCTTTCTTT.

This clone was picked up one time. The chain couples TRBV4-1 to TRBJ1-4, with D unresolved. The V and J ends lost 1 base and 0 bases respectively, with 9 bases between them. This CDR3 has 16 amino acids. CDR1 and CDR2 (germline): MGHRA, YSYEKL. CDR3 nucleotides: TGCGCCAGCAGCCAAGGTTCAGACACAACTAATGAAAAACTGTTTTTT. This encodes CASSQGSDTTNEKLFF.

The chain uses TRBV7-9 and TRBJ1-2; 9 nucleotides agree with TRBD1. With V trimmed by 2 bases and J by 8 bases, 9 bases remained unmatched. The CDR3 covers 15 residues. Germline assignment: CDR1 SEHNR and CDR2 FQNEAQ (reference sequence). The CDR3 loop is CASSLTIGTGWGYTF. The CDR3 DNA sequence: TGTGCCAGCAGCTTAACAATTGGGACAGGGTGGGGCTACACCTTC.

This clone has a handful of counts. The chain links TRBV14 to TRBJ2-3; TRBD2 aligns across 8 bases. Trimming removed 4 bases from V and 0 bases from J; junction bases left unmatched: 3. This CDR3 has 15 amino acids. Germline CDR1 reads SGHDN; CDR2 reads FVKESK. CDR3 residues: CASSLGLASTDTQYF. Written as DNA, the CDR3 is TGTGCCAGCAGCCTTGGACTAGCAAGCACAGATACGCAGTATTTT.

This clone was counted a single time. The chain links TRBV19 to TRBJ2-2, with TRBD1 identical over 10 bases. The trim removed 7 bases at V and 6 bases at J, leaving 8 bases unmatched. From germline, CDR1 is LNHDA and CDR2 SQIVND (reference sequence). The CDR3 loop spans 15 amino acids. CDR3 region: CASTVGDRGSGELFF. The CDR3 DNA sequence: TGTGCCAGTACCGTCGGGGACAGGGGTTCCGGGGAGCTGTTTTTT.

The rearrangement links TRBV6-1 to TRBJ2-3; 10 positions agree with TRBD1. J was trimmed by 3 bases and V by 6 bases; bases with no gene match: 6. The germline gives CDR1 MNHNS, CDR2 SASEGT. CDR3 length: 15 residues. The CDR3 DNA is TGTGCCAGCAGCGGGACAGGGGTAGGGACAGATACGCAGTATTTT. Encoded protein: CASSGTGVGTDTQYF.

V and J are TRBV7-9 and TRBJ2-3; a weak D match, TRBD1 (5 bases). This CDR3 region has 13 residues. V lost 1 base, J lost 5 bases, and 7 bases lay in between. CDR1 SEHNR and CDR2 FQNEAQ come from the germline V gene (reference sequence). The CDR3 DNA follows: TGTGCCAGCAGCTTAGGCCAGGGAGATACGCAGTATTTT. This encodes CASSLGQGDTQYF.

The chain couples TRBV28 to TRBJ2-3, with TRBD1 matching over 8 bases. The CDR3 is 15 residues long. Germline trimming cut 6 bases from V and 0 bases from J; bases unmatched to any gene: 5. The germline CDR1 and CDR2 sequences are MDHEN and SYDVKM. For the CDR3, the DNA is TGTGCCAGCAGGGGACAGGATCCTAGCACAGATACGCAGTATTTT. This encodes CASRGQDPSTDTQYF.

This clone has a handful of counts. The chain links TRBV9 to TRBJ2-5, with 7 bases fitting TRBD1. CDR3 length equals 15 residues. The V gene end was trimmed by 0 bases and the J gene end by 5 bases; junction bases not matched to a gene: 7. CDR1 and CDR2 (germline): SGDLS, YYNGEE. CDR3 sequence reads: CASSVGLTGAETQYF. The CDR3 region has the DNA TGTGCCAGCAGCGTAGGTCTTACAGGGGCCGAGACCCAGTACTTC.

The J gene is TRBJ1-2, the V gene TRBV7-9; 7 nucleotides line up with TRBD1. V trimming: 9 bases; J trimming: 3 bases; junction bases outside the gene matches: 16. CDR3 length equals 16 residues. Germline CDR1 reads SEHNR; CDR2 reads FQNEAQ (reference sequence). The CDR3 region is CASRSHEDRKDYGYTF. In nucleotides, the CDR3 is TGTGCCAGTAGATCCCATGAGGACAGGAAGGACTATGGCTACACCTTC.

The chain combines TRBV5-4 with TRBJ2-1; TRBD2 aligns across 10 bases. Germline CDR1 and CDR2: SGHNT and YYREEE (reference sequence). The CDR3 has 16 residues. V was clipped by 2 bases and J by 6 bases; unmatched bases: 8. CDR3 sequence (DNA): TGTGCCAGCAGCTTACCGGGACTAGCGACCGTCAATGAGCAGTTCTTC. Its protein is CASSLPGLATVNEQFF.

The CDR3 spells CASSSEGGKGEAFF. CDR3 coding DNA: TGCGCCAGCAGCTCGGAAGGAGGGAAGGGTGAAGCTTTCTTT. J is TRBJ1-1 and V is TRBV5-1, with D unresolved. The CDR3 spans 14 residues. The germline V gene has CDR1 SGHRS and CDR2 YFSETQ. Trimming removed 3 bases at V and 7 bases at J, with 16 bases between.

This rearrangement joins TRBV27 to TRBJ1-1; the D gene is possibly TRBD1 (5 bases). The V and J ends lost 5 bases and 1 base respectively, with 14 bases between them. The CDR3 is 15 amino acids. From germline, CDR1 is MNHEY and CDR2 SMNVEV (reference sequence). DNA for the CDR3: TGTGCCAGCAGTATAAAAAAGGGGCCGAACACTGAAGCTTTCTTT. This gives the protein CASSIKKGPNTEAFF.

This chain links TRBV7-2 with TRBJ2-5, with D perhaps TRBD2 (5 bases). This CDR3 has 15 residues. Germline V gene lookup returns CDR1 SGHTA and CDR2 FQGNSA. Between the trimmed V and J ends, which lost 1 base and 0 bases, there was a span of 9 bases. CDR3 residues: CASSLGRAYQETQYF. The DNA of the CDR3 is TGTGCCAGCAGCTTAGGGCGGGCCTACCAAGAGACCCAGTACTTC.

The CDR3 is CASSPGVAGEETQYF. The CDR3 nucleotides are TGCGCCAGCAGCCCGGGGGTAGCGGGAGAAGAGACCCAGTACTTC. The genes are TRBV5-1 and TRBJ2-5; 9 nucleotides line up with TRBD2. The CDR3 length is 15 residues. Germline V gene data show CDR1 as SGHRS and CDR2 as YFSETQ. V lost 4 bases, J lost 3 bases, and 7 bases stayed unmatched.

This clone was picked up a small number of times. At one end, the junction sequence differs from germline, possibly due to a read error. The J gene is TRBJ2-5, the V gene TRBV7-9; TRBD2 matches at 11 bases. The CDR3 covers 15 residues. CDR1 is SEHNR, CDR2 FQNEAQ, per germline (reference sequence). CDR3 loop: CASSTGTSGQETQYF. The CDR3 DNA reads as TGCGCCAGCAGCACTGGGACTAGCGGCCAAGAGACCCAGTACTTC.

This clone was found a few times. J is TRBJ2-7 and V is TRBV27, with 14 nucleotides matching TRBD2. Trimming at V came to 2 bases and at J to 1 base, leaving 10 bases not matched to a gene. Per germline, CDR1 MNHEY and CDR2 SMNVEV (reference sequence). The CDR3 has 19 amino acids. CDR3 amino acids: CASSLKGLAGDSVSYEQYF. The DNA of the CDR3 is TGTGCCAGCAGTTTAAAGGGACTAGCGGGAGATAGTGTATCCTACGAGCAGTACTTC.

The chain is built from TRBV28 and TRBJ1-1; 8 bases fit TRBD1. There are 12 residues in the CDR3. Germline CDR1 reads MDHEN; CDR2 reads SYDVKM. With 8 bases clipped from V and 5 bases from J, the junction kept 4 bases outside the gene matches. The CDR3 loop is CASDRGGTEAFF. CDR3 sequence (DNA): TGTGCCAGCGACAGGGGCGGAACTGAAGCTTTCTTT.

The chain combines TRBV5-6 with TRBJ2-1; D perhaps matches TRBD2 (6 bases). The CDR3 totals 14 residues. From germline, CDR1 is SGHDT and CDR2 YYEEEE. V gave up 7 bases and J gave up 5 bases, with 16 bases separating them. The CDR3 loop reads CASLIRAGHNEQFF. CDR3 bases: TGTGCCAGCTTAATTCGGGCGGGGCACAATGAGCAGTTCTTC.

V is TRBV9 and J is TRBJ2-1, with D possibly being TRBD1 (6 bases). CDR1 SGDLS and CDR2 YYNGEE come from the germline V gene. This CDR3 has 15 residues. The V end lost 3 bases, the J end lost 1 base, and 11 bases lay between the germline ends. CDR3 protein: CASSERQGSYNEQFF. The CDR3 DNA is TGTGCCAGCAGCGAACGGCAGGGGTCCTACAATGAGCAGTTCTTC.

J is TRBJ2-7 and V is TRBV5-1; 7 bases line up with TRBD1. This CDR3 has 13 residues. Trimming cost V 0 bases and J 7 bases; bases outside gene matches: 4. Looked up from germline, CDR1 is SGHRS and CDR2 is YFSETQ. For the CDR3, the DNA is TGCGCCAGCAGCTTGGGAGGGGGCAATGAGCAGTACTTC. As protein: CASSLGGGNEQYF.

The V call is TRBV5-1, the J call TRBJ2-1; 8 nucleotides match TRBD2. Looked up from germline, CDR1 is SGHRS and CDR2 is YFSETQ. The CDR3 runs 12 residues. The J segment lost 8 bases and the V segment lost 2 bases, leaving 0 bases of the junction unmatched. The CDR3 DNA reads TGCGCCAGCAGCTTTAGCGGGGATGAGCAGTTCTTC. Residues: CASSFSGDEQFF.

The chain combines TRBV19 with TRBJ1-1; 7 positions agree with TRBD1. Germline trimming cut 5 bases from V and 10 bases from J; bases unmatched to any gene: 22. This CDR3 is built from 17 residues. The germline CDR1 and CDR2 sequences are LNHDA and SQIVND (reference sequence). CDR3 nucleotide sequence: TGTGCCAGTAGTTTCGGGACAGCCGTTCTTCCTTACCTTGGAGCTTTCTTT. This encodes CASSFGTAVLPYLGAFF.

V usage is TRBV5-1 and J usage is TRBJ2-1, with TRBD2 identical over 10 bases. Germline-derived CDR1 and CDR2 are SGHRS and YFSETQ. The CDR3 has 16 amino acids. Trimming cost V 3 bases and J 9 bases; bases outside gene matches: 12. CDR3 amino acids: CASSWGLAGGTGEQFF. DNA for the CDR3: TGCGCCAGCAGCTGGGGTTTAGCGGGGGGAACTGGTGAGCAGTTCTTC.

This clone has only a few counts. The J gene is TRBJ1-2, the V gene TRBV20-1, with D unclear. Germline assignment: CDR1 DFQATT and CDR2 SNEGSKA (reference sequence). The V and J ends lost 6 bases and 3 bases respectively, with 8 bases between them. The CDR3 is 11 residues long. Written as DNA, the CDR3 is TGCAGTGCCACGACTGACTATGGCTACACCTTC. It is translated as CSATTDYGYTF.